A selection of T cell receptor beta chains follows, all from one sample in a study of memory CD4+ T cells and cytomegalovirus serostatus. Repertoires were generated with immunoSEQ multiplex PCR, while TCRdb's copy carries only in-frame clones and drops some. The sample includes over 75,000 clones, 75% to 90% of them seen just once. Sequencing was done on a sample of memory CD4+ T cells from blood. All receptors come from an adult in good health and CMV-seropositive. Both conserved end residues are part of each CDR3. The D gene is left open where the match is weak. Not every row has a clone size; where given, it reads once, few, many or a size class.

j_gene	v_gene	abundance	d_gene	CDR3aa	CDR3nt
TRBJ1-2	TRBV28	.	.	CASRSGLYGYTF	TGTGCCAGCAGGTCCGGGCTCTATGGCTACACCTTC
TRBJ2-7	TRBV5-1	.	.	CASSLQQSYEQYF	TGCGCCAGCAGCCTACAACAGAGCTACGAGCAGTACTTC
TRBJ1-1	TRBV5-4	.	.	CASSLGGRPNTEAFF	TGTGCCAGCAGCTTGGGGGGACGGCCGAACACTGAAGCTTTCTTT
TRBJ2-5	TRBV2	once	.	CASVADQETQYF	TGTGCCAGCGTGGCGGATCAAGAGACCCAGTACTTC
TRBJ1-3	TRBV15	.	.	CATSTYGLNSGNTIYF	TGTGCCACCAGCACCTATGGACTAAACTCTGGAAACACCATATATTTT
TRBJ2-7	TRBV7-2	.	.	CASSQQWGNSYEQYF	TGTGCCAGCAGCCAGCAGTGGGGGAACTCCTACGAGCAGTACTTC
TRBJ1-1	TRBV5-1	.	.	CASRIGSNTEAFF	TGCGCCAGCCGAATCGGGTCCAACACTGAAGCTTTCTTT
TRBJ2-1	TRBV9	.	.	CASSVEWRSPYNEQFF	TGTGCCAGCAGCGTAGAATGGAGATCCCCCTACAATGAGCAGTTCTTC
TRBJ2-3	TRBV7-2	.	TRBD2	CASSRGLVADTQYF	TGTGCCAGCAGCCGGGGACTAGTGGCAGATACGCAGTATTTT
TRBJ2-3	TRBV9	.	TRBD2	CASSVEGTSGTDTQYF	TGTGCCAGCAGCGTAGAAGGTACTAGCGGTACAGATACGCAGTATTTT
TRBJ2-1	TRBV28	few	.	CASSQAHNEQFF	TGTGCCAGCAGTCAGGCCCACAATGAGCAGTTCTTC
TRBJ2-7	TRBV27	.	TRBD1	CASIPSGPGGTYEQYF	TGTGCCAGCATCCCCAGCGGCCCAGGGGGTACCTACGAGCAGTACTTC
TRBJ2-7	TRBV28	.	.	CASSLSGRPRGEQYF	TGTGCCAGCAGTTTATCTGGCCGTCCCCGGGGGGAGCAGTACTTC
TRBJ2-3	TRBV19	.	TRBD2	CASSPRTSSTDTQYF	TGTGCCAGTAGTCCAAGGACTAGCTCTACAGATACGCAGTATTTT
TRBJ1-3	TRBV6-1	.	TRBD1	CASIVRGPSGNTIYF	TGTGCCAGCATAGTTAGGGGGCCTTCTGGAAACACCATATATTTT
TRBJ2-1	TRBV6-5	.	.	CASSYSIRVYNEQFF	TGTGCCAGCAGTTACTCGATTCGGGTCTACAATGAGCAGTTCTTC
TRBJ1-1	TRBV6-6	.	TRBD1	CASSPWTGGRTEAFF	TGTGCCAGCAGTCCCTGGACAGGGGGGAGAACTGAAGCTTTCTTT
TRBJ1-3	TRBV14	.	TRBD1	CASSFRNDYYGDRPSSGNTIYF	TGTGCCAGCAGCTTTCGAAACGACTATTATGGGGACAGGCCAAGCTCTGGAAACACCATATATTTT
TRBJ2-1	TRBV28	.	TRBD2	CASSFEREGLRKEQFF	TGTGCCAGCAGTTTTGAGCGGGAGGGCCTTCGGAAAGAGCAGTTCTTC
TRBJ1-1	TRBV12-5	.	TRBD1	CASGRTGNGEAFF	TGTGCTAGTGGCAGGACAGGGAACGGTGAAGCTTTCTTT
TRBJ1-1	TRBV4-1	.	.	CASSQGEAGMNTEAFF	TGCGCCAGCAGCCAAGGGGAAGCAGGGATGAACACTGAAGCTTTCTTT
TRBJ2-7	TRBV2	once	TRBD2	CASSGSGRAHEQYF	TGTGCCAGCAGTGGTAGCGGGAGGGCCCACGAGCAGTACTTC
TRBJ2-1	TRBV5-1	.	TRBD2	CASSLTGTSVIEQFF	TGCGCCAGCAGCCTTACCGGGACTAGCGTAATAGAGCAGTTCTTC
TRBJ2-7	TRBV2	.	TRBD2	CASQTSGEPPYEQYF	TGTGCCAGCCAGACTAGCGGTGAGCCCCCCTACGAGCAGTACTTC
TRBJ2-1	TRBV30	.	TRBD2	CASLRGTSDRDEQFF	TGTGCCTCCCTACGGGGGACTAGCGATAGGGATGAGCAGTTCTTC
TRBJ1-5	TRBV7-2	few	.	CASSFMGRDNQPQHF	TGTGCCAGCAGCTTCATGGGGCGGGATAATCAGCCCCAGCATTTT
TRBJ2-2	TRBV7-2	.	.	CASSLLGMITGELFF	TGTGCCAGCAGCTTACTGGGGATGATCACCGGGGAGCTGTTTTTT
TRBJ1-4	TRBV10-1	.	.	CASSEQGEKLFF	TGCGCCAGCAGTGAGCAGGGAGAAAAACTGTTTTTT
TRBJ2-3	TRBV14	.	.	CASSQGSVYPDTQYF	TGTGCCAGCAGCCAAGGTAGCGTCTACCCAGATACGCAGTATTTT
TRBJ2-3	TRBV28	.	.	CATGQSTDTQYF	TGTGCCACCGGACAGAGCACAGATACGCAGTATTTT
TRBJ2-1	TRBV6-6	.	TRBD2	CASRSGLAGYNEQFF	TGTGCCAGCAGATCCGGACTAGCGGGTTACAATGAGCAGTTCTTC
TRBJ2-3	TRBV5-6	few	.	CASSFVPTDTQYF	TGTGCCAGCAGCTTCGTTCCCACAGATACGCAGTATTTT
TRBJ2-3	TRBV18	.	.	CASSPIDSPSGTDTQYF	TGTGCCAGCTCACCAATAGACAGTCCGTCGGGCACAGATACGCAGTATTTT
TRBJ2-1	TRBV29-1	.	.	CSVALPQRYNEQFF	TGCAGCGTTGCCCTCCCTCAGAGGTACAATGAGCAGTTCTTC
TRBJ2-1	TRBV28	.	TRBD2	CASSRTSGSRNEQFF	TGTGCCAGCAGTCGGACTAGCGGGAGCAGGAATGAGCAGTTCTTC
TRBJ2-1	TRBV5-1	.	TRBD1	CASSLWDSPVQFF	TGCGCCAGCAGCCTATGGGACAGTCCTGTGCAGTTCTTC
TRBJ2-1	TRBV30	few	.	CALTLSSYNEQFF	TGTGCCCTAACCCTTAGCTCCTACAATGAGCAGTTCTTC
TRBJ2-1	TRBV5-4	few	TRBD2	CASSLLGGGSGSVNEQFF	TGTGCCAGCAGCTTGTTAGGGGGTGGTAGCGGGAGTGTGAATGAGCAGTTCTTC
TRBJ2-3	TRBV14	.	TRBD2	CASSKVSGRVTDTQYF	TGTGCCAGCAGCAAGGTTAGCGGGAGAGTTACAGATACGCAGTATTTT
TRBJ2-3	TRBV7-8	.	.	CASSFGGTSTDTQYF	TGTGCCAGCAGCTTTGGAGGGACTAGCACAGATACGCAGTATTTT
TRBJ2-3	TRBV19	once	.	CASSMFGATSTDTQYF	TGTGCCAGTAGTATGTTTGGTGCGACTAGCACAGATACGCAGTATTTT